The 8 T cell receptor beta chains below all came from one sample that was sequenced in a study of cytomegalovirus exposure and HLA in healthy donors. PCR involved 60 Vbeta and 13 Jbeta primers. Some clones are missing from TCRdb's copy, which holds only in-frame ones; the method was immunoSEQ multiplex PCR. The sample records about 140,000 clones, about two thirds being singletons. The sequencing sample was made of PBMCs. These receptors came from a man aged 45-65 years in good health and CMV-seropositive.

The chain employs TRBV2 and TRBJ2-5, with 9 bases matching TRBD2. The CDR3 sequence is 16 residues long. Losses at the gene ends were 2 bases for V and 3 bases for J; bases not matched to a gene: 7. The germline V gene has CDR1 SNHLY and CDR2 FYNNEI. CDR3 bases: TGTGCCAGCAGTGAATGGGCTAGCGGGGACAAAGAGACCCAGTACTTC. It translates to CASSEWASGDKETQYF.

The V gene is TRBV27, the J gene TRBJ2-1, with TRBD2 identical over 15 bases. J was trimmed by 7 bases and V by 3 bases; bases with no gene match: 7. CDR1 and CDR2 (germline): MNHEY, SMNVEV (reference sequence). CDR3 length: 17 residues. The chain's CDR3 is CASSFLPGTSGRNEQFF. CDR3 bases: TGTGCCAGCAGTTTCCTACCCGGGACTAGCGGGAGGAATGAGCAGTTCTTC.

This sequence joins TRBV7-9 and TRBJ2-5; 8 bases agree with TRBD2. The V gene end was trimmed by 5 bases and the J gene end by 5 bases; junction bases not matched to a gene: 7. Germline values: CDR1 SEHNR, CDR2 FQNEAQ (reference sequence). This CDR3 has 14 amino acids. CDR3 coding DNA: TGTGCCAGCAGCCCGGGGGGGGGCCTTGAGACCCAGTACTTC. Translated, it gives CASSPGGGLETQYF.

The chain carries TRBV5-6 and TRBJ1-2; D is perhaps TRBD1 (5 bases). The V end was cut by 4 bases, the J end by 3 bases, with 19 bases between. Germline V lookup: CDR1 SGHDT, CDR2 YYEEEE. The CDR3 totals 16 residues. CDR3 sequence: CASSPTGGAGHYGYTF. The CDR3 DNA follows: TGTGCCAGCAGCCCGACCGGGGGAGCCGGGCACTATGGCTACACCTTC.

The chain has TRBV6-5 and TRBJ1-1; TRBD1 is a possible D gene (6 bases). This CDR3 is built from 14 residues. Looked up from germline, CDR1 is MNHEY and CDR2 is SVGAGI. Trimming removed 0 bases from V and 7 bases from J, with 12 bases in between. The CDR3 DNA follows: TGTGCCAGCAGTTACTCACACAGGGTCGGTGAAGCTTTCTTT. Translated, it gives CASSYSHRVGEAFF.

This CDR3 reads CASSKQGGGYTF. The CDR3 DNA reads as TGTGCCAGCAGCAAACAGGGTGGCGGCTACACCTTC. This chain uses TRBV5-8 with TRBJ1-2; D perhaps matches TRBD1 (6 bases). Trimming removed 4 bases from V and 8 bases from J, with 12 bases in between. Germline V gene lookup returns CDR1 SGHTS and CDR2 YDEGEE. CDR3 length: 12 residues.

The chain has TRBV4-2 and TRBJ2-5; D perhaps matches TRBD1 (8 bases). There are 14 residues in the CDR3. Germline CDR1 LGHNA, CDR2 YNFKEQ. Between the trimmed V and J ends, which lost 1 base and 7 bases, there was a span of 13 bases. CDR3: CASSQVTGEGTQYF. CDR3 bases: TGTGCCAGCAGCCAAGTGACAGGGGAGGGGACCCAGTACTTC.

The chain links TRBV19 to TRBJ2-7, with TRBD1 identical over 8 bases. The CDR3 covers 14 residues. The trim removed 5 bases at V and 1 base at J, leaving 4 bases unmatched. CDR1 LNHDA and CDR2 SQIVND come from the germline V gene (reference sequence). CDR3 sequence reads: CASSAGQGSYEQYF. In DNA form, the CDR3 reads TGTGCCAGTAGTGCAGGACAGGGTTCCTACGAGCAGTACTTC.